This T cell receptor (beta chain) was sequenced for a study of T cell responses to AZD1222 COVID-19 vaccine. Germline V gene sequence: CDR1 SGHRS, CDR2 YFSETQ. CDR3 length equals 13 residues. The J segment lost 10 bases and the V segment lost 4 bases, leaving 9 bases of the junction unmatched. The assay was immunoSEQ multiplex PCR, and TCRdb's table has in-frame clones only and misses some. Among about 84,000 clones listed, about nine tenths were seen once. Sequencing was performed on peripheral blood, taken 28 days after the second AZD1222 dose. V and J are TRBV5-1 and TRBJ1-2; 8 nucleotides agree with TRBD1. This TCR came from an adult who received the AZD1222 COVID-19 vaccine. The CDR3 DNA is TGCGCCAGCAGCCTGACAGGGGAATCGCTCTACACCTTC. It encodes CASSLTGESLYTF. Full variable domain (missing parts from reference TRBV5-1 and TRBJ1-2): KAGVTQTPRYLIKTRGQQVTLSCSPISGHRSVSWYQQTPGQGLQFLFEYFSETQRNKGNFPGRFSGRQFSNSRSEMNVSTLELGDSALYLCASSLTGESLYTFGSGTRLTVV.